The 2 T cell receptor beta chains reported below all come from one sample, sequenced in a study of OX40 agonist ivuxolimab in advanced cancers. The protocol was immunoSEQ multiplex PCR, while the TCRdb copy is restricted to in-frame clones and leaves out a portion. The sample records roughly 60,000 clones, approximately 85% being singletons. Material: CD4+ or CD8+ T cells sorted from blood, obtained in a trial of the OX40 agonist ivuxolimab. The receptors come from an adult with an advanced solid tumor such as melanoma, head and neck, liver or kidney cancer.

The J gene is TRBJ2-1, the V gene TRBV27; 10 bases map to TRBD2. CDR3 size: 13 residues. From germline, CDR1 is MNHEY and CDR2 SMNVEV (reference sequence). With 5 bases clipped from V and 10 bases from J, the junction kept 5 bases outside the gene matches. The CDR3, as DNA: TGTGCCAGCAGTGAACAGGGACTAGCGGAGCAGTTCTTC. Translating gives CASSEQGLAEQFF.

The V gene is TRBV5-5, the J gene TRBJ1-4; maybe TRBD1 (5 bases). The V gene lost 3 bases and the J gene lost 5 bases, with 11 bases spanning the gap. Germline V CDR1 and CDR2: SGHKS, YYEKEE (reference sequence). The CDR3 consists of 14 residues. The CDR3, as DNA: TGTGCCAGCAGCTCGACAGTGATCAATGAAAAACTGTTTTTT. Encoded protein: CASSSTVINEKLFF.